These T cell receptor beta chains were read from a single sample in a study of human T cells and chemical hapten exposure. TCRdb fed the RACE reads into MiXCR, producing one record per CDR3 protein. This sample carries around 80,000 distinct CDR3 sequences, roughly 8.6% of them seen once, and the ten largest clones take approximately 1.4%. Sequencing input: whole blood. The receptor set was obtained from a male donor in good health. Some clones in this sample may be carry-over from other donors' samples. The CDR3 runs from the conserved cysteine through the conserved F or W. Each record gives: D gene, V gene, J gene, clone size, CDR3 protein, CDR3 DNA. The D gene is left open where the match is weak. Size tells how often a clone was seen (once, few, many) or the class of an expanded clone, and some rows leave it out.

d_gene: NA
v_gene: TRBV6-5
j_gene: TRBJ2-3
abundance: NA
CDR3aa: CASSYFGTKTSTDTQYF
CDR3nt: TGTGCCAGCAGTTATTTCGGGACGAAGACTAGCACAGATACGCAGTATTTT

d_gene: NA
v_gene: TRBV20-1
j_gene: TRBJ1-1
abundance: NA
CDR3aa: CSARWGPEAFF
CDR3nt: TGCAGTGCTAGATGGGGGCCTGAAGCTTTCTTT

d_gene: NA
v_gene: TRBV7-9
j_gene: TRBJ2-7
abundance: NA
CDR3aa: CASSSSEWKALEQYF
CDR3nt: TGTGCCAGCAGCTCGTCAGAGTGGAAGGCCCTCGAGCAGTACTTC

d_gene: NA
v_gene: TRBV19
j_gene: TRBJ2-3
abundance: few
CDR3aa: CASSTDSFTDTQYF
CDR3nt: TGTGCCAGTAGCACGGACTCTTTCACAGATACGCAGTATTTT

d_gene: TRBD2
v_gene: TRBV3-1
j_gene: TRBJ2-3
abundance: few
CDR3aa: CASSHTLAGGTTDTQYF
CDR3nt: TGTGCCAGCAGCCACACACTAGCGGGAGGCACCACAGATACGCAGTATTTT

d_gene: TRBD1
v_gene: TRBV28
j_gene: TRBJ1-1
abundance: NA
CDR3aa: CASRRGRDTEAFF
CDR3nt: TGTGCCAGCAGAAGGGGGCGGGACACTGAAGCTTTCTTT

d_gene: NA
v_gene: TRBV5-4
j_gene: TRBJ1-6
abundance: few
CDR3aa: CASSGGGSPLHF
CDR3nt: TGTGCCAGCAGTGGGGGTGGTTCACCCCTCCACTTT

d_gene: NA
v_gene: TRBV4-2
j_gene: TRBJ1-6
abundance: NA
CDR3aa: CASSPEGRGSPLHF
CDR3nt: TGTGCCAGCAGCCCGGAGGGCAGAGGATCACCCCTCCACTTT

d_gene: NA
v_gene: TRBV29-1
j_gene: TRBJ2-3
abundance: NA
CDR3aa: CSAGTLPRTDTQYF
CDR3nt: TGCAGCGCCGGGACCCTGCCTCGCACAGATACGCAGTATTTT

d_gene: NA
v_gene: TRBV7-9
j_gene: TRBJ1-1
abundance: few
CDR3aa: CASSLGGQNTEAFF
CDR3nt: TGTGCCAGCAGCCTGGGGGGCCAGAACACTGAAGCTTTCTTT

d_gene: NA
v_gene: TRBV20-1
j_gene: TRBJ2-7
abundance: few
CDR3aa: CSARDNARTYEQYF
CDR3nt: TGCAGTGCTAGAGATAATGCCAGAACCTACGAGCAGTACTTC

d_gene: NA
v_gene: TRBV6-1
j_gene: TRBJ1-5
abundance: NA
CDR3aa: CASSIGHVSNQPQHF
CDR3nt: TGTGCCAGCAGTATTGGACACGTTAGCAATCAGCCCCAGCATTTT

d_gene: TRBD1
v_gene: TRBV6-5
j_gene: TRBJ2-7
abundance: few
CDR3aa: CASSYGDSSYEQYF
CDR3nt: TGTGCCAGCAGTTACGGGGACAGCTCCTACGAGCAGTACTTC

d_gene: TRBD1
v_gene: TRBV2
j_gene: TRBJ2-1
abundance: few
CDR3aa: CASSDRGPGGVSYNEQFF
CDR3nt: TGTGCCAGCAGCGACAGGGGTCCTGGGGGAGTCAGCTACAATGAGCAGTTCTTC

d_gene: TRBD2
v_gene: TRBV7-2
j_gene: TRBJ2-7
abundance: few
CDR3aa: CASSPRAGSSYEQYF
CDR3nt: TGTGCCAGCAGCCCGAGAGCGGGGTCCTCCTACGAGCAGTACTTC

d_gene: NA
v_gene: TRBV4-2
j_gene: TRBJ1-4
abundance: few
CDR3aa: CASSQEARDEKLFF
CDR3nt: TGTGCCAGCAGCCAAGAGGCTAGGGATGAAAAACTGTTTTTT

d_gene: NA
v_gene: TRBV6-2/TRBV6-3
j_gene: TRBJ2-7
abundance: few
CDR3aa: CASSYLQTSYEQYF
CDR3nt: TGTGCCAGCAGTTACCTCCAAACCTCCTACGAGCAGTACTTC

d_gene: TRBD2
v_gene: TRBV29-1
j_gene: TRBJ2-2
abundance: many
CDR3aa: CSVRTSGNTGELFF
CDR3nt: TGCAGCGTTCGGACTAGCGGGAACACCGGGGAGCTGTTTTTT

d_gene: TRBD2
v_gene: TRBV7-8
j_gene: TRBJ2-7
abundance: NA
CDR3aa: CASSPRGVYEQYF
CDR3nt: TGTGCCAGCAGCCCCCGGGGGGTCTACGAGCAGTACTTC

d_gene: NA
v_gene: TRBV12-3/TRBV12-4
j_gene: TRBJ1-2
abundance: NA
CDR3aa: CASSSPGIRGRYTF
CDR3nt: TGTGCCAGCAGTTCCCCGGGAATCCGGGGCCGCTACACCTTC

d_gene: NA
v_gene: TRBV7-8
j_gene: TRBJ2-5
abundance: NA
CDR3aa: CASIKSGGETQYF
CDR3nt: TGTGCCAGCATCAAGTCCGGGGGCGAGACCCAGTACTTC

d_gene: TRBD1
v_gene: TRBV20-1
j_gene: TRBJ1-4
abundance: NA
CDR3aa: CSARGQSSNEKLFF
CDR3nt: TGCAGTGCTAGGGGACAGAGTTCTAATGAAAAACTGTTTTTT

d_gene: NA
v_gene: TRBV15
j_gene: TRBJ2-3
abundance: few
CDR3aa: CATSREDWTTDTQYF
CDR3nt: TGTGCCACCAGCAGAGAGGACTGGACCACAGATACGCAGTATTTT

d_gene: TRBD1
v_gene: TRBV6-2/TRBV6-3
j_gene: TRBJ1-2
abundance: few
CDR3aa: CASTLTGDIYGYTF
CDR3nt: TGTGCCAGCACCCTGACAGGGGATATCTATGGCTACACCTTC

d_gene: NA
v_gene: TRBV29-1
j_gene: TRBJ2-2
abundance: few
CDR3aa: CSVGRNTGELFF
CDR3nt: TGCAGCGTTGGGCGGAACACCGGGGAGCTGTTTTTT

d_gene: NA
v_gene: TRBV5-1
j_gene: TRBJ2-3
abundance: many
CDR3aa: CASSQRQASTDTQYF
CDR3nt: TGCGCCAGCAGCCAACGACAGGCTAGCACAGATACGCAGTATTTT

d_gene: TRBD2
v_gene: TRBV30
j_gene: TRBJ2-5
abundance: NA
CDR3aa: CAWSVGLAGPKGETQYF
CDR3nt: TGTGCCTGGAGTGTCGGACTAGCGGGCCCTAAGGGAGAGACCCAGTACTTC

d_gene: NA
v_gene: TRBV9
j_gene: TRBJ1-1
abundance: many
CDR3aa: CASSVSVNTEAFF
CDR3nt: TGTGCCAGCAGCGTATCTGTAAACACTGAAGCTTTCTTT

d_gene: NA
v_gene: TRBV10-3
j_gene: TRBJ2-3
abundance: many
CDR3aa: CAIKGSFSTDTQYF
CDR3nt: TGTGCCATCAAGGGCAGCTTTAGCACAGATACGCAGTATTTT

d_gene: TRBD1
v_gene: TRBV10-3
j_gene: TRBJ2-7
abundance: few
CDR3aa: CAISLRDRKTYEQYF
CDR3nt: TGTGCCATCAGTCTCCGGGACAGGAAAACCTACGAGCAGTACTTC

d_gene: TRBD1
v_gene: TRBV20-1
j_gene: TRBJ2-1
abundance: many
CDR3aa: CSVGTGDRNEQFF
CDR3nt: TGCAGTGTAGGGACAGGGGATCGCAATGAGCAGTTCTTC

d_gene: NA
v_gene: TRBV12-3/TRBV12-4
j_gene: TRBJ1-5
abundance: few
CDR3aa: CASSPGTGEFQPQHF
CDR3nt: TGTGCCAGCAGTCCGGGGACTGGGGAGTTTCAGCCCCAGCATTTT

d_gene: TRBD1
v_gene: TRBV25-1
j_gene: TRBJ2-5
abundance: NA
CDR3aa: CASSTWDSSAGTQYF
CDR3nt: TGTGCCAGCAGTACGTGGGACAGCTCGGCTGGGACCCAGTACTTC

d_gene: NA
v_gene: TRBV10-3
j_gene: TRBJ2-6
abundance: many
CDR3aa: CAISESVGGNVLTF
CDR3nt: TGTGCCATCAGTGAGTCGGTTGGGGGCAACGTCCTGACTTTC

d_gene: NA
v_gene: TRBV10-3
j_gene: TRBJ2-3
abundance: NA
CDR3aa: CAITPSWGEADTQYF
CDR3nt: TGTGCCATCACACCCAGTTGGGGGGAGGCAGATACGCAGTATTTT

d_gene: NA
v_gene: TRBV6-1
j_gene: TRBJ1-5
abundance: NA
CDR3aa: CASSEGDNQPQHF
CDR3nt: TGTGCCAGCAGTGAAGGGGACAATCAGCCCCAGCATTTT

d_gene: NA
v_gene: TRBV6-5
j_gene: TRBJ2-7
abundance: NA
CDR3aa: CASRPLGGGRVEQYF
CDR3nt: TGTGCCAGCAGACCTCTGGGGGGAGGTAGAGTCGAGCAGTACTTC

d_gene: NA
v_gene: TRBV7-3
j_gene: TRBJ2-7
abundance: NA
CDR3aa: CASSLGGFGPYEQYF
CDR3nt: TGTGCCAGCAGCTTAGGGGGGTTCGGGCCCTACGAGCAGTACTTC

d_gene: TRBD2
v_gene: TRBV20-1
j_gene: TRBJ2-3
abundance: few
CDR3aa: CSARKEWGTGGPIRDTQYF
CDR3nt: TGCAGTGCTAGAAAAGAATGGGGTACGGGAGGGCCCATCAGAGATACGCAGTATTTT

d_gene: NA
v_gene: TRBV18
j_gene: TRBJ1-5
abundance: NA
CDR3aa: CASSPRGVSNQPQHF
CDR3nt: TGTGCCAGCTCACCAAGGGGAGTTAGCAATCAGCCCCAGCATTTT

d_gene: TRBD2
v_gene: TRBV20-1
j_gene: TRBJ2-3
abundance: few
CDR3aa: CSASAPAGEKPIYTQYF
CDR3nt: TGCAGTGCTAGCGCTCCCGCGGGAGAGAAACCCATTTATACGCAGTATTTT

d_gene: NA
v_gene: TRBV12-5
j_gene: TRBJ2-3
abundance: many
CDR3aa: CASGLNTDTQYF
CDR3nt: TGTGCTAGTGGTTTAAATACTGATACGCAGTATTTT

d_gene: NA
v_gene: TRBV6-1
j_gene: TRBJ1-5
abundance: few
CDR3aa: CASSELGGGQPQHF
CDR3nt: TGTGCCAGCAGTGAATTAGGGGGAGGACAGCCCCAGCATTTT

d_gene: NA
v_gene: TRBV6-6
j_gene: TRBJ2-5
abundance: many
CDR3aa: CASSMWQDLQETQYF
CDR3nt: TGTGCCAGCAGTATGTGGCAGGACCTGCAAGAGACCCAGTACTTC

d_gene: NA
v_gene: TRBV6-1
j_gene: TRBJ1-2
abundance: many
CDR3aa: CASAWGGEDGYTF
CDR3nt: TGTGCCAGCGCCTGGGGCGGAGAAGATGGCTACACCTTC

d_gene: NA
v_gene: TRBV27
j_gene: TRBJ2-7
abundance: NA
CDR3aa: CASSPDSSVSYEQYF
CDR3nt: TGTGCCAGCAGTCCCGATAGCTCGGTCTCCTACGAGCAGTACTTC

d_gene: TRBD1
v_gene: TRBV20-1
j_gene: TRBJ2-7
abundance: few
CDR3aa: CSASSQGDVYEQYF
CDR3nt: TGCAGTGCTAGTTCTCAGGGGGATGTATACGAGCAGTACTTC

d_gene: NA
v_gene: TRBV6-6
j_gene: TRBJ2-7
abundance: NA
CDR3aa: CASSGSEGPRPTYEQYF
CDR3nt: TGTGCCAGCAGTGGATCAGAGGGTCCTAGACCCACCTACGAGCAGTACTTC

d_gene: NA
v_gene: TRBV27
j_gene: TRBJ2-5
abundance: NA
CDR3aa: CASGPSGLWGTQYF
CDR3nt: TGTGCCAGCGGACCCTCGGGACTCTGGGGGACCCAGTACTTC

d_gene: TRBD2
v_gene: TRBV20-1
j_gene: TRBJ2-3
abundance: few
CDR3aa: CSARGTSGRSDTQYF
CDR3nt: TGCAGTGCTAGAGGGACTAGCGGGAGGTCAGATACGCAGTATTTT

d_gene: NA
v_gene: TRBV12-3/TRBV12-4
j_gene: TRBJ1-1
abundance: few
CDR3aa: CASSLGLRAEAFF
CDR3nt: TGTGCCAGCAGTTTGGGCCTCAGGGCTGAAGCTTTCTTT

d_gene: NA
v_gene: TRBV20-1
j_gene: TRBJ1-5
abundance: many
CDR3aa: CSAKTGSNQPQHF
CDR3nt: TGCAGTGCTAAAACAGGGAGCAATCAGCCCCAGCATTTT

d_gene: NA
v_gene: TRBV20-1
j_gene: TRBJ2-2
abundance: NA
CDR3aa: CSAPTRDRNTGELFF
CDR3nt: TGCAGTGCCCCCACCAGGGATCGGAACACCGGGGAGCTGTTTTTT

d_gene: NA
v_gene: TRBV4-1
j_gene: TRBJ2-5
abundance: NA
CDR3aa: CASSPSEVGTKQETQYF
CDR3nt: TGCGCCAGCAGCCCCTCTGAGGTCGGGACAAAGCAAGAGACCCAGTACTTC

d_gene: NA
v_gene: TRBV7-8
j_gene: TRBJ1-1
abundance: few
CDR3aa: CASSLSPGGEAFF
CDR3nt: TGTGCCAGCAGCTTATCCCCGGGGGGCGAAGCTTTCTTT

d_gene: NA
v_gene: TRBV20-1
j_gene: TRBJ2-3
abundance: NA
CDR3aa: CSARPDSQDVGRRDTQYF
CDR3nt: TGCAGTGCTAGACCAGACTCCCAAGATGTGGGGCGTAGAGATACGCAGTATTTT

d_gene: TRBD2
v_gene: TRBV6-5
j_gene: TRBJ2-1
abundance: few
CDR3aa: CASSQTSSSYNEQFF
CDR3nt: TGTGCCAGCAGCCAGACTAGCAGCTCCTACAATGAGCAGTTCTTC